These 5 T cell receptor beta chains originate from one sample sequenced in a study of cytomegalovirus exposure and HLA in healthy donors. This table comes from immunoSEQ multiplex PCR, and its TCRdb copy is limited to in-frame clones, with some not included. The repertoire holds fewer than 150,000 clones, with approximately 91% as singletons. Input material: PBMCs. The receptors derive from a man aged 25-40 years in good health and CMV-seronegative.

This clone came up once. This chain connects TRBV9 to TRBJ2-7; 7 bases map to TRBD1. From germline, CDR1 is SGDLS and CDR2 YYNGEE. The junction had 10 bases not matched to a gene; V was cut back by 0 bases and J by 4 bases. The length of the CDR3 is 16 residues. DNA for the CDR3: TGTGCCAGCAGCGTAGATGGTGGGGACAGTGGGTACGAGCAGTACTTC. It yields the protein CASSVDGGDSGYEQYF.

The CDR3 DNA reads TGCGCCAGCAGCCAAGATTGGGTGCAGGGGAATTCACCCCTCCACTTT. Residues: CASSQDWVQGNSPLHF. The chain joins TRBV4-3 to TRBJ1-6; TRBD1 might be the D (6 bases). CDR1 and CDR2 (germline): LGHNA, YSLEER. V was trimmed by 0 bases and J by 7 bases, leaving 13 bases between them. This CDR3 spans 16 amino acids.

The chain joins TRBV25-1 to TRBJ1-2, with D tentatively TRBD1 (6 bases). Germline values: CDR1 MGHDK, CDR2 SYGVNS. V was shortened by 2 bases and J by 4 bases, with 11 bases between the two germline ends. The CDR3 extends over 14 amino acids. CDR3 loop: CASSEQGLGYGYTF. The DNA of the CDR3 is TGTGCCAGCAGTGAACAGGGGCTGGGCTATGGCTACACCTTC.

The rearrangement joins TRBV7-6 to TRBJ1-2; D is undetermined. Trimming took 5 bases from V and 8 from J, leaving 15 bases between them. The CDR3 loop spans 13 amino acids. Per the germline V gene, CDR1 is SGHVS and CDR2 is FNYEAQ. The CDR3 nucleotides read TGTGCCAGCAGCCCGGGGAGGTTCGGGGGCTACACCTTC. Translation gives CASSPGRFGGYTF.

The V call is TRBV14, the J call TRBJ2-1, with D tentatively TRBD2 (5 bases). Germline CDR1 is SGHDN and CDR2 is FVKESK. The CDR3 loop spans 13 amino acids. The V end was cut by 4 bases, the J end by 8 bases, with 12 bases between. CDR3 coding DNA: TGTGCCAGCAGCCGCGAAACTAGTTATGAGCAGTTCTTC. It codes for CASSRETSYEQFF.